This T cell receptor (beta chain) derives from a study of cytomegalovirus exposure and HLA in healthy donors. Study at large: In an earlier analysis, 90 million to 130 million unique TCR beta sequences were found from approximately 190 million T cells. Findings and limits, study-wide: A later analysis by the authors found several of the most significant clusters apparently linked to common viral pathogens. According to an earlier analysis, most TCR beta V segments yielded productive rearrangements about 90% or about 30% of the time.

The CDR3 runs 13 residues. Per germline, CDR1 SGHNT and CDR2 YYREEE (reference sequence). Trimming stripped 0 bases from V and 5 bases from J, with 8 bases between. Comment on this clone: What it recognizes is unknown.

In the PCR, 60 Vbeta and 13 Jbeta primers were used. Original methodology: Later, an analysis found some 80 million unique TCR beta chains, and approximately 10 million of these were shared. Data came from immunoSEQ multiplex PCR; TCRdb stores just in-frame clones and leaves some out. That table furnishes V, J and clone size, whereas the DNA furnished D and trimming. The sample yields 150,000 or so clones, about four fifths seen once. The sequencing sample was made of PBMCs. This TCR came from a man between 18 and 29 years old in good health and CMV-seronegative. The V and J genes are TRBV5-4 and TRBJ1-1; D uncertain. The CDR3 DNA sequence: TGTGCCAGCAGCTTGGGCGGGGAAACTGAAGCTTTCTTT. Translated: CASSLGGETEAFF.